This record covers a single TCR beta chain. Its target is unknown. These data originate in a study of cytomegalovirus exposure and HLA in healthy donors. Findings of the study overall: Because they were indistinguishable, some V segments, including TRBV6-2 and TRBV6-3, were excluded. Usually a TCR sequence was rare, but some public TCRs were found in many donors. In a later analysis, productive TCRs from donors in an Asian-associated ancestry cluster reportedly carried fewer N-insertions than the cohort mean. Later examination showed HLA-associated TCR beta chains had greater clonal expansion than equally common others.

The CDR3 extends over 20 amino acids. V lost 2 bases and J lost 0; bases outside the gene matches: 12. From germline, CDR1 is MGHRA and CDR2 YSYEKL. 13 Jbeta primers and 60 Vbeta primers were used for the PCR. Data came from immunoSEQ multiplex PCR; TCRdb stores just in-frame clones and leaves some out. The sample lists around 200,000 clones, around four fifths occurring once. The sequenced sample consisted of PBMCs. This sequence originates from a middle-aged woman in good health and CMV-seronegative. The V call is TRBV4-1, the J call TRBJ2-3; 12 nucleotides agree with TRBD1. CDR3 sequence reads: CASSQPPGTGGYLSTDTQYF. For the CDR3, the DNA is TGCGCCAGCAGCCAACCCCCGGGGACAGGGGGCTACCTTAGCACAGATACGCAGTATTTT.